This T cell receptor (beta chain) was identified during a study of T cells in Graves' hyperthyroidism and ophthalmopathy. General study results and limits: A model built on 13 V-J features separated ophthalmopathy from stable hyperthyroidism.

The CDR3 is 13 residues long. Germline V lookup: CDR1 MNHEY, CDR2 SVGEGT. V dropped 3 bases and J dropped 3 bases, with 8 bases sitting between them. At least ten counts were recorded for this clonotype. The antigen is unknown. RNA transcripts provided the source from which TCR beta CDR3 regions were amplified. Using the HTBI primer set, a first-round RT-PCR was run on the TCR CDR3. TCRdb itself ran the multiplex PCR reads through MiXCR, one entry per CDR3 protein. The sample holds about 380,000 distinct CDR3 sequences, about 14% seen once. The receptor's source is a man younger than 40 with Graves' hyperthyroidism that later progressed to Graves' ophthalmopathy. The chain combines TRBV6-2 or TRBV6-3 with TRBJ2-5, with no clear D. The sequenced sample consisted of blood. CDR3 sequence: CASSYVAEETQYF. The DNA for the CDR3 is TGTGCCAGCAGTTATGTGGCAGAAGAGACCCAGTACTTC.